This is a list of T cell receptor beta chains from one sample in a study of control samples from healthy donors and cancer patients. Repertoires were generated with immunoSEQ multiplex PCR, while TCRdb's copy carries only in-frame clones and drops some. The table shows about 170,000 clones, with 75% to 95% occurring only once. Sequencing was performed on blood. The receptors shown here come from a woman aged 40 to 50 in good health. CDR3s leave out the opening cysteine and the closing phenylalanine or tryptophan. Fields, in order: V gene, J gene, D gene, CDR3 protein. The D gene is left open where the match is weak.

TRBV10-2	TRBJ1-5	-	ASSGGVSQPQH
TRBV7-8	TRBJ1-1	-	ASSLFDGNTEAF
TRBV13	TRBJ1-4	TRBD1	ASSSDRGDEKLF
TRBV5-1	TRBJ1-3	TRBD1	ASSLDRGSSGNTIY
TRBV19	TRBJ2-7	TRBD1	ASSSTGTGVIYEQY
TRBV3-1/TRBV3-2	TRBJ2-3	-	ASSLRAADTQY
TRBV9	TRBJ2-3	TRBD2	ASSALGGGQGVTDTQY
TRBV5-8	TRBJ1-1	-	ASSLLLKGTEAF
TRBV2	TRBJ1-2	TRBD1	ASSAQGADGYT
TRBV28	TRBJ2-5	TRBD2	ASSSGGGGQETQY
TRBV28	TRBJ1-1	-	ASSLLPNTEAF
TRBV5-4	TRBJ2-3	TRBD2	ASRKAGGPTDTQY
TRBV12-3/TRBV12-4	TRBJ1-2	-	ASFGADGYT
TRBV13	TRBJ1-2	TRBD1	ASSLPSPRQGLKGYT
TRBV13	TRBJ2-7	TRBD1	ASRGGTSYEQY
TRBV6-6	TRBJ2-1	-	ASSPNSGWEINEQF
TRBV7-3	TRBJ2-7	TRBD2	ASSASGGRVEQY
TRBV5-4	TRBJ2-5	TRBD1	ASSPFAAGGEETQY
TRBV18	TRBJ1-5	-	ASSVRDLVDSNQPQH
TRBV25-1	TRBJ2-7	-	ASSEFGQGYEQY
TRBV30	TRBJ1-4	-	AWSICGGRGATNEKLF
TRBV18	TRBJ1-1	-	ASSPEQNTEAF
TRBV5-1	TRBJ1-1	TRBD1	ASSLAPGGVSAEAF
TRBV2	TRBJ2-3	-	AIVKGVKRTDTQY
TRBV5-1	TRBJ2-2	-	ASSFQPGELF
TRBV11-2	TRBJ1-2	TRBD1	ASSPRDSYGYT
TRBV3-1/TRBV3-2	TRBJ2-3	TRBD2	ASSQDPRTSGVSTDTQY
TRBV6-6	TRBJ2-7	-	ASSYRAAAHYEQY
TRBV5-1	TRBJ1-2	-	ASSSGPTGGYT
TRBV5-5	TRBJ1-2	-	ASRPLAGLYGGYT
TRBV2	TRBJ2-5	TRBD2	ASRGTSGGLQETQY
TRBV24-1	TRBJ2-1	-	ATSDVRGQGEQF
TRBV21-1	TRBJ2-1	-	ASSKGPSPGGTADNEQF
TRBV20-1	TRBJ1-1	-	SASGSWGTEAF
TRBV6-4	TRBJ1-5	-	ASAGGNQPQH
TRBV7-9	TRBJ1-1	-	ASSLPGTWDTEAF
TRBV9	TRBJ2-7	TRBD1	ASSSRTGPSYEQY
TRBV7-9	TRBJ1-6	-	ASSPSGQRSPLH
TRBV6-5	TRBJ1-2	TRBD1	ASRRQGTDNYGYT
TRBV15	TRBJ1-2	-	ATSEGAYGYT
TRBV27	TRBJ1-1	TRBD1	ASSLSVGRQGWGLTF
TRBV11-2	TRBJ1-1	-	ASSGAGAAEAF
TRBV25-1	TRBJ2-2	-	ASREGGYGELF
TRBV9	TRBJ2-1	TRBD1	ASRSTGVIEQF
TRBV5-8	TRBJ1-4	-	ASSLNWGATNEKLF
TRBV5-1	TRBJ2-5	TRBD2	ASSAAGGRETQY
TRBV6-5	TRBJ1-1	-	ASSSVYTEAF
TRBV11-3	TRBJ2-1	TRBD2	ASSLETSGAYNEQF
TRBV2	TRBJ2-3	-	ASKILQVLSRDTQY
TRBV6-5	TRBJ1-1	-	ASSSSWRATEAF
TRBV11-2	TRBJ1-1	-	ASSFLLGANTEAF